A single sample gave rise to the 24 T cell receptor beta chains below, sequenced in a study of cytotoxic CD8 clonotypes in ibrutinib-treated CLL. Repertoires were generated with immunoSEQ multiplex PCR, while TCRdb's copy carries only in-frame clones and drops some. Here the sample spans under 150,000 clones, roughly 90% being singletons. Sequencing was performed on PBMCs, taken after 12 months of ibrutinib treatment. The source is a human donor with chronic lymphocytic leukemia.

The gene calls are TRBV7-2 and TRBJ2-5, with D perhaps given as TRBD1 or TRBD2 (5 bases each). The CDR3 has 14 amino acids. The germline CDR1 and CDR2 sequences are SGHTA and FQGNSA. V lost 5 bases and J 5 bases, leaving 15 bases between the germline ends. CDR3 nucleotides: TGTGCCAGCAGCACCAACAGGTGGGGGGAGACCCAGTACTTC. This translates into CASSTNRWGETQYF.

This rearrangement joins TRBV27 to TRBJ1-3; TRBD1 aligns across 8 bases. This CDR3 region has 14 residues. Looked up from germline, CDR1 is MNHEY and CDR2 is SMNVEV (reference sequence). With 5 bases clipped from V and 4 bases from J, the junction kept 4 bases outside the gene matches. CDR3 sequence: CASSRQGSGNTIYF. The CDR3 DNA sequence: TGTGCCAGCAGTCGACAGGGGTCCGGAAACACCATATATTTT.

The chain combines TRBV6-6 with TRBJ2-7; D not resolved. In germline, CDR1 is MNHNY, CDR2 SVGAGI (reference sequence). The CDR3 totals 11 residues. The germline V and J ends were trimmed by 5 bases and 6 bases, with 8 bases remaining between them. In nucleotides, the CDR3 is TGTGCCAGCAGTCCGAGGTCCGAGCAGTACTTC. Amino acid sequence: CASSPRSEQYF.

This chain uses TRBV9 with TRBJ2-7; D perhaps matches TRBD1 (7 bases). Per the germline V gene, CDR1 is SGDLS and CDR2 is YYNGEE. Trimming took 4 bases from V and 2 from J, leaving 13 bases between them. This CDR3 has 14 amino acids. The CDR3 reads CASSPRDRTYEQYF. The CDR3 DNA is TGTGCCAGCAGCCCGCGGGACAGAACCTACGAGCAGTACTTC.

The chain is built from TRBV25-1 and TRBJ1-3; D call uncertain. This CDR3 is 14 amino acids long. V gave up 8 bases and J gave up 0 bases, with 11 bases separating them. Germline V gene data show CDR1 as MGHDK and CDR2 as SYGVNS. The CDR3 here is CASAAGFSGNTIYF. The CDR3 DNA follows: TGTGCCAGCGCGGCGGGATTCTCTGGAAACACCATATATTTT.

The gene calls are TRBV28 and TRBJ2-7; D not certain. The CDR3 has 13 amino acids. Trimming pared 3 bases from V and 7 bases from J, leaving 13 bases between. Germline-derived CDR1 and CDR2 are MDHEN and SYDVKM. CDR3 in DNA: TGTGCCAGCAGTTTTACGATCCATTTAGAGCAGTACTTC. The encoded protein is CASSFTIHLEQYF.

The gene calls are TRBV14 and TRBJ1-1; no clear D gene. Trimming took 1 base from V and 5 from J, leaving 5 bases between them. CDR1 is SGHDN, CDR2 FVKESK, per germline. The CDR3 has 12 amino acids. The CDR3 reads CASSQGRTEAFF. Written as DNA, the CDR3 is TGTGCCAGCAGCCAAGGGAGAACTGAAGCTTTCTTT.

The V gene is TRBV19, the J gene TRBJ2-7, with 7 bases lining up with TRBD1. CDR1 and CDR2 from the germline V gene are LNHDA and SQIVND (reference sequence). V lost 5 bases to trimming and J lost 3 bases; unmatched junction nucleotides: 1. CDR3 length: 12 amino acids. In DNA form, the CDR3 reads TGTGCCAGTAGTTGGGACAGCTACGAGCAGTACTTC. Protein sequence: CASSWDSYEQYF.

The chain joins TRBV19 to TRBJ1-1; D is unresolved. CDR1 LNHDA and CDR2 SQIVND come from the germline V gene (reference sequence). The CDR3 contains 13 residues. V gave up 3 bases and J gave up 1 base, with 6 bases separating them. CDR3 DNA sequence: TGTGCCAGTAGTATTTCACGGAACACTGAAGCTTTCTTT. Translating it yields CASSISRNTEAFF.

In DNA form, the CDR3 reads TGTGCCAGCAGCCCAAGAACCGGGGAGCTGTTTTTT. Translated, it gives CASSPRTGELFF. V is TRBV7-8 and J is TRBJ2-2; D is ambiguous. The CDR3 is made up of 12 amino acids. From germline, CDR1 is SGHVS and CDR2 FQNEAQ. V lost 5 bases, J lost 5 bases, and 6 bases lay in between.

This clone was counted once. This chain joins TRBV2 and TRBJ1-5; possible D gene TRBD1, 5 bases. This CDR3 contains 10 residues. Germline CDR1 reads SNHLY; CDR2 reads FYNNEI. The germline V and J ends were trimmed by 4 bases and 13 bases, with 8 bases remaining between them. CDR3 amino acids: CASSAGPQHF. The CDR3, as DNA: TGTGCCAGCAGTGCGGGACCTCAGCATTTT.

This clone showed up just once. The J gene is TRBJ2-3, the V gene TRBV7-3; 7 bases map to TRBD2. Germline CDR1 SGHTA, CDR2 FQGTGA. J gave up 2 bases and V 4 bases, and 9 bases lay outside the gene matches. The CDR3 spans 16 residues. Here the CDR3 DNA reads TGTGCCAGCAGCTCTCCACTAGCGCTACTCACAGATACGCAGTATTTT. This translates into CASSSPLALLTDTQYF.

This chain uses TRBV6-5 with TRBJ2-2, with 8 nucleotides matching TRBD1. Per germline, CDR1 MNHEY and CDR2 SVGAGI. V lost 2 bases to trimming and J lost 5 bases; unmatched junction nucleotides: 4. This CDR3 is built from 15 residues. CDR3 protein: CASSYVDRGTGELFF. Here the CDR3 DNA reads TGTGCCAGCAGTTACGTCGACAGGGGAACCGGGGAGCTGTTTTTT.

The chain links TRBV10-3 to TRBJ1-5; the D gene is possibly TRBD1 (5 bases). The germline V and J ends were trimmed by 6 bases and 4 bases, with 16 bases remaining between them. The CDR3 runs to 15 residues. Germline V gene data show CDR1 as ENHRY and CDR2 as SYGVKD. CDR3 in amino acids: CAISPGTQANQPQHF. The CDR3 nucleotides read TGTGCCATCAGCCCCGGGACTCAAGCAAATCAGCCCCAGCATTTT.

In DNA form, the CDR3 reads TGTGCCAGCAGCCTCGGGGGATCCAATCAGCCCCAGCATTTT. Encoded protein: CASSLGGSNQPQHF. The chain links TRBV11-1 to TRBJ1-5, with D maybe TRBD1 (5 bases). V was clipped by 5 bases and J by 3 bases, with 11 bases between them. The CDR3 has 14 amino acids. From germline, CDR1 is SGHAT and CDR2 FQDESV (reference sequence).

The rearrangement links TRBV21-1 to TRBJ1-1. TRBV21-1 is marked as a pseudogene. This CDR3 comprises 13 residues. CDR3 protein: CASATNRNTEAFF. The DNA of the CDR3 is TGTGCCAGCGCTACTAACCGGAACACTGAAGCTTTCTTT.

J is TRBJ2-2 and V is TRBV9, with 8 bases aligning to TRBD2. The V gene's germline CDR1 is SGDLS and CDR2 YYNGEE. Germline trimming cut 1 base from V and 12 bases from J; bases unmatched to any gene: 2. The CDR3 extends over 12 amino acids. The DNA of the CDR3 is TGTGCCAGCAGCGTATCGGGGGGGAAGCTGTTTTTT. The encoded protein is CASSVSGGKLFF.

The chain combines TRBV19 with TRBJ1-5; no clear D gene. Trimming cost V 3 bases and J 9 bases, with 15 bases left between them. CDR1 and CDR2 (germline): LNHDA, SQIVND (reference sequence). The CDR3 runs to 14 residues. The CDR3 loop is CASSMGKGSGPQHF. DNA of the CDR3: TGTGCCAGTAGTATGGGGAAGGGCTCGGGGCCCCAGCATTTT.

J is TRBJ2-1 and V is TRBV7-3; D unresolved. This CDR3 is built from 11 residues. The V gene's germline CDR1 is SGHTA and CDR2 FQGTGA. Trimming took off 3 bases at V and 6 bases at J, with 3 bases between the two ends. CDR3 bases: TGTGCCAGCAGCTTCGCCAATGAGCAGTTCTTC. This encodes CASSFANEQFF.

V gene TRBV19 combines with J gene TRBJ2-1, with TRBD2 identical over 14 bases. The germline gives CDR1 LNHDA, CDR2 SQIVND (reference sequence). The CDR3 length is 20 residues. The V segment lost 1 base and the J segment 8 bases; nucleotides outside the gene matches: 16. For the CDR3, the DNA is TGTGCCAGTAGTATAGGACTAGCGGGAGGGCAAGCAAAGTACTGGGATGAGCAGTTCTTC. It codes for CASSIGLAGGQAKYWDEQFF.

CDR3 DNA: TGTGCCAGCAGCTCAACCGACAGAATTCACTATGGCTACACCTTC. This translates into CASSSTDRIHYGYTF. The chain combines TRBV7-9 with TRBJ1-2; tentatively, D is TRBD1 (5 bases). Trimming removed 4 bases at V and 3 bases at J, with 15 bases between. The CDR3 covers 15 residues. Germline lookup yields CDR1 SEHNR and CDR2 FQNEAQ (reference sequence).

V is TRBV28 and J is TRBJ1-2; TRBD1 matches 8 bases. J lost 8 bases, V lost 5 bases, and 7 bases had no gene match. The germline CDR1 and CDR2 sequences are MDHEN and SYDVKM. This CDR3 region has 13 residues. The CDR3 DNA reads TGTGCCAGCAGTCCCAGGGGGCGATCGGGCTACACCTTC. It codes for CASSPRGRSGYTF.

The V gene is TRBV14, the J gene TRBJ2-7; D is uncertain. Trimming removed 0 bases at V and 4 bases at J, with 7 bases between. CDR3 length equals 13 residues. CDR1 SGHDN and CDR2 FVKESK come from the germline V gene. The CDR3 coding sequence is TGTGCCAGCAGCCAAGAAGTCCGATACGAGCAGTACTTC. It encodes CASSQEVRYEQYF.

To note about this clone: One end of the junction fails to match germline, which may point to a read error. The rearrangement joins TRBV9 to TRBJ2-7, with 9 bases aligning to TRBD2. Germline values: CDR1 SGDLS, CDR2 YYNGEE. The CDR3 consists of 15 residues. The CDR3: CARSVGGAGGGEQYF. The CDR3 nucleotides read TGTGCCCGCAGCGTAGGAGGGGCGGGAGGGGGCGAGCAGTACTTC.